This T cell receptor (beta chain) was captured in a study of blood T cells in healthy people across ages. The study's findings and limits: Diversity estimates drawn from one million T cells were deemed underestimates. In the absence of known donor CMV status, changes in expanded clonotypes were possibly confounded.

This CDR3 region has 13 residues. CDR1 SGHTA and CDR2 FQGTGA come from the germline V gene. V was shortened by 5 bases and J by 4 bases, with 11 bases between the two germline ends. A second PCR, run for roughly 7 to 12 cycles, used a sample-barcoded 5' primer plus a J-beta primer mix. TCRdb re-derived calls from the 5' RACE reads in MiXCR, one entry per CDR3 protein. The table has approximately 800,000 distinct CDR3 sequences, roughly 60% seen once; the top ten hold roughly 22%. No fewer than 7 million PBMCs went into each sample. This clonotype was counted ten times or more. The target antigen is unknown.

Sequencing used blood. The chain uses TRBV7-3 and TRBJ1-1; the D gene is possibly TRBD1 (6 bases). The source is a man aged 30 to 45 in good health. CDR3 nucleotide sequence: TGTGCCAGCAGCCAGGGGTATGGCACTGAAGCTTTCTTT. Translated, it gives CASSQGYGTEAFF.